One and the same sample provided the 9 T cell receptor beta chains below, sequenced in a study of T cell clonality in common variable immunodeficiency. Study findings and constraints: In common variable immunodeficiency, TCR beta chains reportedly carried fewer deletions and N-nucleotide insertions.

The method was immunoSEQ multiplex PCR; TCRdb's version includes in-frame clones alone and lacks a portion of them. The sample contains about 19,000 clones, none occurring once; 2.5% lies in the top ten. No antigen has been assigned to these receptors. Material for sequencing was peripheral blood mononuclear cells. The receptors were gathered from a human donor with common variable immunodeficiency.

This clone was recorded at least ten times. The read terminates 3 residues ahead of where the CDR3 ends, so the germline J gene completes it. The chain combines TRBV10-3 with TRBJ2-3; TRBD2 aligns across 7 bases. With V trimmed by 5 bases and J by 1 base, 9 bases remained unmatched. The CDR3 contains 16 residues. From germline, CDR1 is ENHRY and CDR2 SYGVKD. Partial CDR3 DNA: TGTGCCATCAGTTCCGGACTAGAACAGGGCACAGATACG. Translation: CAISSGLEQGTDT. The entire CDR3 protein is CAISSGLEQGTDTQYF.

This clone came up a few times. The sequence runs out 3 residues before the end of the CDR3; the remainder is reconstructed from the germline J gene. This chain connects TRBV30 to TRBJ2-7; a weak D match, TRBD1 (6 bases). V shed 0 bases and J shed 3 bases, with 9 bases lying between them. From germline, CDR1 is GTSNPN and CDR2 SVGIG (reference sequence). This CDR3 spans 13 amino acids. The sequenced part of the CDR3 DNA is TGTGCCTGGAGTGTTGGGACAAACTACGAG. Protein sequence: CAWSVGTNYE. The CDR3 as a whole reads CAWSVGTNYEQYF.

Turning to this clone: The read finishes 3 residues shy of the CDR3 end, and the germline J gene is used to complete it. This chain links TRBV6-2 or TRBV6-3 with TRBJ2-7; TRBD1 matches at 8 bases. V trimming: 2 bases; J trimming: 2 bases; junction bases outside the gene matches: 2. This CDR3 region has 14 residues. The germline gives CDR1 MNHEY, CDR2 SVGEGT. CDR3 in amino acids: CASSYGDRTYEQYF. CDR3 DNA, as far as it was read: TGTGCCAGCAGTTACGGGGACAGGACCTACGAG.

This clone appeared many times. The read ends 3 residues early relative to the CDR3; the germline J gene fills the gap. The rearrangement joins TRBV19 to TRBJ1-1; D call uncertain. The V and J ends lost 0 bases and 3 bases respectively, with 17 bases between them. Per germline, CDR1 LNHDA and CDR2 SQIVND (reference sequence). The CDR3 loop spans 17 amino acids. This CDR3 is CASSIDLRGAGYTEAFF. The CDR3 DNA, read in part, is TGTGCCAGTAGTATAGATCTCCGGGGTGCGGGGTACACTGAA.

This clone was seen ten or more times. Partial CDR3 DNA: TGTGCCAGCAGTGAAAAGGGGGAGAATCAGCCC. Translating gives CASSEKGENQP. The whole CDR3 reads CASSEKGENQPQHF. This chain uses TRBV6-1 with TRBJ1-5, with D possibly being TRBD1 (6 bases). The DNA ends 3 residues before the CDR3 does, and the rest of the CDR3 is filled in from the germline J gene. The CDR3 has 14 residues. Per germline, CDR1 MNHNS and CDR2 SASEGT. V lost 2 bases and J lost 4, with 9 bases in between.

At least ten counts were recorded for this clone. The read falls 3 residues short of the CDR3 end, and the missing part is taken from the germline J gene. This sequence joins TRBV4-2 and TRBJ2-5, with 7 positions matching TRBD1. V trimming: 3 bases; J trimming: 5 bases; junction bases outside the gene matches: 9. Looked up from germline, CDR1 is LGHNA and CDR2 is YNFKEQ. The CDR3 length is 15 residues. CDR3 protein: CASSHPRGLEETQYF. CDR3 bases read: TGTGCCAGCAGCCATCCAAGGGGGCTGGAGGAGACC.

This clone appeared a few times. The CDR3 extends 3 residues past the end of the read, so its final part is completed from the germline J gene. This rearrangement joins TRBV7-3 to TRBJ2-7, with a tentative D call TRBD1 (5 bases). Germline CDR1 and CDR2: SGHTA and FQGTGA. This CDR3 spans 14 amino acids. V dropped 0 bases and J dropped 2 bases, with 8 bases sitting between them. CDR3 sequence reads: CASSLTSGPYEQYF. Incomplete CDR3 DNA: TGTGCCAGCAGCTTAACGTCAGGGCCCTACGAG.

Details on this clone: Read coverage stops 3 residues before the CDR3 terminus; the germline J gene supplies the remainder. V and J are TRBV7-2 and TRBJ2-7; the match to TRBD2 covers 10 bases. CDR3 size: 15 residues. V trimming: 2 bases; J trimming: 6 bases; junction bases outside the gene matches: 7. The germline gives CDR1 SGHTA, CDR2 FQGNSA. The CDR3 loop is CASSLRTSGPAEQYF. Partial CDR3 DNA: TGTGCCAGCAGCTTAAGGACTAGCGGACCGGCCGAG. The variable domain in full, completed from reference TRBV7-2 and TRBJ2-7, reads GAGVSQSPSNKVTEKGKDVELRCDPISGHTALYWYRQSLGQGLEFLIYFQGNSAPDKSGLPSDRFSAERTGGSVSTLTIQRTQQEDSAVYLCASSLRTSGPAEQYFGPGTRLTVT.

There are many counts of this clone. The missing CDR3 end, 3 residues past where the read stops, is filled in from the germline J gene. The chain combines TRBV7-8 with TRBJ2-7; tentative D call: TRBD1 (5 bases). The germline V gene encodes CDR1 SGHVS and CDR2 FQNEAQ. CDR3 size: 16 residues. Deletions cut 6 bases from V and 0 bases from J, with 18 bases between. This CDR3 is CASSPDGAGSSYEQYF. The sequenced part of the CDR3 DNA is TGTGCCAGCAGTCCTGACGGAGCAGGGTCCTCCTACGAG. Looking up the rest from reference TRBV7-8 and TRBJ2-7 gives the full variable domain: GAGVSQSPRYKVAKRGQDVALRCDPISGHVSLFWYQQALGQGPEFLTYFQNEAQLDKSGLPSDRFFAERPEGSVSTLKIQRTQQEDSAVYLCASSPDGAGSSYEQYFGPGTRLTVT.